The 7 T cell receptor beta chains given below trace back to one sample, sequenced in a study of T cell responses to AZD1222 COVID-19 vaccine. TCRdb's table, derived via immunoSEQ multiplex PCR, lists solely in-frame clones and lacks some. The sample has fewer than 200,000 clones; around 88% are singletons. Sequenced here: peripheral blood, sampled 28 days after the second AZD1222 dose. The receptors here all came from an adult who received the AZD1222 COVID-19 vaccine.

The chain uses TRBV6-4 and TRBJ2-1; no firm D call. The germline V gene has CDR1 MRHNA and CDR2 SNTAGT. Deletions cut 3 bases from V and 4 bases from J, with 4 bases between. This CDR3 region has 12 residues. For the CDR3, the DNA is TGTGCCAGCAGTGATTCATACAATGAGCAGTTCTTC. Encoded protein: CASSDSYNEQFF.

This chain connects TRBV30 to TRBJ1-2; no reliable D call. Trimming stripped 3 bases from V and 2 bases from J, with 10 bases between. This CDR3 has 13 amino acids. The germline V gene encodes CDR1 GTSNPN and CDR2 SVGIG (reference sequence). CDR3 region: CAWRVTRNYGYTF. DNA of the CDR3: TGTGCCTGGAGGGTTACAAGGAACTATGGCTACACCTTC.

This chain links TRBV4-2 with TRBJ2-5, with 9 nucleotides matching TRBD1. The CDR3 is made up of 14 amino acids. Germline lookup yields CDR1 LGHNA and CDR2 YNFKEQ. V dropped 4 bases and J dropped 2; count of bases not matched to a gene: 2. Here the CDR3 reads CASSLGTGQETQYF. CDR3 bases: TGTGCCAGCAGCCTCGGGACAGGGCAAGAGACCCAGTACTTC.

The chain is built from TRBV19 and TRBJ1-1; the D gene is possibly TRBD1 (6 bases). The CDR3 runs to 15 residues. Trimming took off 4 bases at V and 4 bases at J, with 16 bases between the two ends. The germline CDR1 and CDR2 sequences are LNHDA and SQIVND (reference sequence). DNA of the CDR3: TGTGCCAGTAGTACCTCCATAAACAGGGCCACTGAAGCTTTCTTT. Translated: CASSTSINRATEAFF.

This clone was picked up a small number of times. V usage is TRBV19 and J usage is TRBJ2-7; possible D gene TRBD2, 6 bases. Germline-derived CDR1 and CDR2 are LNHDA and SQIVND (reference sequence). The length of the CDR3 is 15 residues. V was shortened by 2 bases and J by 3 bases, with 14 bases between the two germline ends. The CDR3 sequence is CASSIRAGPNYEQYF. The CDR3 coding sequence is TGTGCCAGTAGTATAAGGGCGGGGCCGAACTACGAGCAGTACTTC.

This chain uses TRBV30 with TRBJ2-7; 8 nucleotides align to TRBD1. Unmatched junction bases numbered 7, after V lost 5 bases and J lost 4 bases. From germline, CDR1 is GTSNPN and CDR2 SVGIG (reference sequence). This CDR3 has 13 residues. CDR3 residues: CAWGSGGRYEQYF. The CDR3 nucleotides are TGTGCCTGGGGATCAGGGGGCAGATACGAGCAGTACTTC. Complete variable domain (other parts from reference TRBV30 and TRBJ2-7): SQTIHQWPATLVQPVGSPLSLECTVEGTSNPNLYWYRQAAGRGLQLLFYSVGIGQISSEVPQNLSASRPQDRQFILSSKKLLLSDSGFYLCAWGSGGRYEQYFGPGTRLTVT.

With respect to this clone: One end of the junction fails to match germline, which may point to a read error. CDR3 protein: CASCETGSYGYTF. CDR3 coding DNA: TGTGCCAGCTGTGAGACAGGTAGCTATGGCTACACCTTC. V and J are TRBV25-1 and TRBJ1-2, with a tentative D call TRBD1 (6 bases). Looked up from germline, CDR1 is MGHDK and CDR2 is SYGVNS. The CDR3 runs 13 residues.